The sequence of this TCR beta chain was determined in a study of technical replicates of blood from a handful of donors. Using immunoSEQ multiplex PCR, the repertoire was profiled, and TCRdb retains in-frame clones only, with some absent. The repertoire includes approximately 64,000 clones, about 90% of them detected once, and roughly 5.3% sits in the top ten. This CDR3 is built from 20 residues. V lost 1 base and J lost 0; bases outside the gene matches: 9. Germline assignment: CDR1 ENHRY and CDR2 SYGVKD. This clonotype was obtained from a human donor in good health. Some clones in this sample may be carry-over from other donors' samples. The sample taken for sequencing was PBMCs. This rearrangement joins TRBV10-3 to TRBJ2-6; 10 nucleotides match TRBD1. CDR3 in amino acids: CAISEYPGTGDPSGANVLTF. The CDR3 bases are TGTGCCATCAGTGAGTACCCCGGGACAGGGGACCCCTCTGGGGCCAACGTCCTGACTTTC.